This T cell receptor beta chain originates from a study of breast tumors, draining lymph nodes, adjacent tissues. Findings and caveats of the study: Tumor T cell lymph node origin was a supported hypothesis, not proven.

This clonotype was recorded at least ten times. The target antigen is unknown. Samples came from axillary lymph nodes draining the breast cancer. TCRdb reprocessed the multiplex PCR reads via MiXCR and lists one record per CDR3 protein. The sample has around 230,000 distinct CDR3 sequences; around 34% are singletons. The CDR3 is 15 amino acids. Germline loops: CDR1 ENHRY, CDR2 SYGVKD. After removal of 6 bases from V and 11 bases from J, the junction contained 15 bases not matched to a gene. The TCR was taken from a female donor with breast cancer. Some clones in this sample may be carry-over from other donors' samples. Sequences were obtained from axillary lymph node tissue. The chain combines TRBV10-3 with TRBJ2-1, with 8 positions matching TRBD2. As DNA, the CDR3 is TGTGCCATCAGCCCGGGGGGATGGAGCGGGGGTCAGCAGTTCTTC. Translating it yields CAISPGGWSGGQQFF.